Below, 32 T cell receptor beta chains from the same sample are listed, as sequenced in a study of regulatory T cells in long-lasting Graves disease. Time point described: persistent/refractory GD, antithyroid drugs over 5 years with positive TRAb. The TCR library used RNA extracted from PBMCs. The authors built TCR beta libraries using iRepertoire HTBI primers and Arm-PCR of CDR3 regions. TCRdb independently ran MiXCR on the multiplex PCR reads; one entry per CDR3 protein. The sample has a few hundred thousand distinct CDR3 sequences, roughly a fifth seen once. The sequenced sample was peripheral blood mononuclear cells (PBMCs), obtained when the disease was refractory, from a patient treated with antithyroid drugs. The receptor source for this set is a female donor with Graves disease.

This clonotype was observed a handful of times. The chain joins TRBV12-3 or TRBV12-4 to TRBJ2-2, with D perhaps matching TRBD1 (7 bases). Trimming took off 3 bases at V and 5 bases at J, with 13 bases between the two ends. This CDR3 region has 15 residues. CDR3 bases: TGTGCCAGCAGTTTGAGCAGGGGGGTAACCGGGGAGCTGTTTTTT. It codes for CASSLSRGVTGELFF.

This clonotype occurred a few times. CDR3 nucleotide sequence: TGTGCCAGCAGCCAAGAAAAGTGGGCCTCACCCCTCCACTTT. Translated, it gives CASSQEKWASPLHF. V gene TRBV3-1 combines with J gene TRBJ1-6; unclear D gene. V lost 0 bases and J lost 10, with 10 bases in between. The CDR3 runs 14 residues. Germline values: CDR1 LGHDT, CDR2 YNNKEL (reference sequence).

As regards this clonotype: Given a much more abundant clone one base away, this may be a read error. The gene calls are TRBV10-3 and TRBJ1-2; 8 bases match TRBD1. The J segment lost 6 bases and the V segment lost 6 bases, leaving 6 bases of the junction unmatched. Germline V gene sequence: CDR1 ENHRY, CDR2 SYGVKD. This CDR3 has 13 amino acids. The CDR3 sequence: CAISGQGNHGYTF. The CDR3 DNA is TGTGCCATCAGCGGACAGGGAAACCATGGCTACACCTTC.

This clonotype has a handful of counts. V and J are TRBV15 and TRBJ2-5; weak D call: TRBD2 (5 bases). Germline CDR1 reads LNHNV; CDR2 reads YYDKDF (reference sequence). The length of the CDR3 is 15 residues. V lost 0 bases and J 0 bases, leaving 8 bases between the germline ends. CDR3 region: CATSRDIGDQETQYF. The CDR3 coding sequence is TGTGCCACCAGCAGAGATATCGGGGACCAAGAGACCCAGTACTTC.

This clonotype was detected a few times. CDR3 amino acids: CASSRGQFYEQYF. The CDR3 bases are TGTGCCAGCAGCCGGGGACAGTTCTACGAGCAGTACTTC. V usage is TRBV3-1 and J usage is TRBJ2-7; TRBD1 matches 7 bases. CDR3 length: 13 residues. V lost 4 bases to trimming and J lost 3 bases; unmatched junction nucleotides: 3. Per the germline V gene, CDR1 is LGHDT and CDR2 is YNNKEL (reference sequence).

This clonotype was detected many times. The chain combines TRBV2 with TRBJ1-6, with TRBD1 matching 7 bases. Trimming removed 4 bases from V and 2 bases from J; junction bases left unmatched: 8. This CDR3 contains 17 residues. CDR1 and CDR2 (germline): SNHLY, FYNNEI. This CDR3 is CASSGTTGATYNSPLHF. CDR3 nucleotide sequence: TGTGCCAGCAGTGGAACTACAGGGGCAACCTATAATTCACCCCTCCACTTT.

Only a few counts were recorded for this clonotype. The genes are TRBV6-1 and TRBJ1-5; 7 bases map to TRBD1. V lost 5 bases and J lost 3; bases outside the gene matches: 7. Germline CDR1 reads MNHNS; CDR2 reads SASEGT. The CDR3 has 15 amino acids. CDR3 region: CASSLTGAFNQPQHF. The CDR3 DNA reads TGTGCCAGCAGTCTTACAGGGGCCTTCAATCAGCCCCAGCATTTT.

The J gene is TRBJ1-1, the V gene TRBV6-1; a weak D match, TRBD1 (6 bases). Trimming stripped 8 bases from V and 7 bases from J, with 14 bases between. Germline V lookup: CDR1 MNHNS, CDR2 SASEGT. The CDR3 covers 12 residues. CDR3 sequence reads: CASRGAANEAFF. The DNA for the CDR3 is TGTGCCAGCCGGGGGGCGGCCAATGAAGCTTTCTTT.

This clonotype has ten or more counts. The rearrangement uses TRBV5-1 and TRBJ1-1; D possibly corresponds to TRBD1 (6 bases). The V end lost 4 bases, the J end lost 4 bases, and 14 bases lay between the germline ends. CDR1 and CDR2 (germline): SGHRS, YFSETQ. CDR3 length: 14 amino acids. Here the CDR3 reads CASSAGTHRTEAFF. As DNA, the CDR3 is TGCGCCAGCAGCGCCGGGACACACCGCACTGAAGCTTTCTTT.

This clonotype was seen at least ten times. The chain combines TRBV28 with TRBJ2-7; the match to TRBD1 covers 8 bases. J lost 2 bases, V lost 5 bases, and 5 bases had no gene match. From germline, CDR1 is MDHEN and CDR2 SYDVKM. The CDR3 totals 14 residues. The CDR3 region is CASSPGQDPYEQYF. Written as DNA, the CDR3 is TGTGCCAGCAGTCCGGGACAGGATCCCTACGAGCAGTACTTC.

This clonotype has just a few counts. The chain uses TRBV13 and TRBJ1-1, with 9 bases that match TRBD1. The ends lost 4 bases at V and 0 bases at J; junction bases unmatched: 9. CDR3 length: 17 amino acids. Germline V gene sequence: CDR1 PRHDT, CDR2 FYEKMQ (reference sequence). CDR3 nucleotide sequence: TGTGCCAGCAGCTCTCGATCTGACAGGGGGTTGAACACTGAAGCTTTCTTT. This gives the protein CASSSRSDRGLNTEAFF.

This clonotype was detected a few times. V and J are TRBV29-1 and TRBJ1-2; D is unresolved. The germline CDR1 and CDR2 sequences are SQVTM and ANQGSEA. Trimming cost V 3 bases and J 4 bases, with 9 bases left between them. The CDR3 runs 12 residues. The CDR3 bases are TGCAGCGTTGACCCAGGACGCTATGGCTACACCTTC. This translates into CSVDPGRYGYTF.

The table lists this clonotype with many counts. This CDR3 reads CASSLRDLTDQETQYF. In DNA, the CDR3 is TGTGCCAGCAGTTTAAGGGATCTGACAGACCAAGAGACCCAGTACTTC. The chain couples TRBV28 to TRBJ2-5, with D possibly TRBD1 on 5 matching bases. CDR3 size: 16 residues. The V and J ends lost 2 bases and 0 bases respectively, with 13 bases between them. Germline V gives CDR1 MDHEN, CDR2 SYDVKM.

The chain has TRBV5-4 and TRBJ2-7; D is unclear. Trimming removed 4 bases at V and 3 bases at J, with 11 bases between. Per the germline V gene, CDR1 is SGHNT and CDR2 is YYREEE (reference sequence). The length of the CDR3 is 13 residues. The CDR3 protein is CASSSQSDYEQYF. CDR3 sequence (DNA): TGTGCCAGCAGCAGTCAGAGTGACTACGAGCAGTACTTC.

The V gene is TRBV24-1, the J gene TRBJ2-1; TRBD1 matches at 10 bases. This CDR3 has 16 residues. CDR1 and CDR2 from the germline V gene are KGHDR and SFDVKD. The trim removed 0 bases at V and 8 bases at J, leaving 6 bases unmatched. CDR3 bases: TGTGCCACCAGTGATTTGCGGGACAGGGGTGGCGATGAGCAGTTCTTC. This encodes CATSDLRDRGGDEQFF.

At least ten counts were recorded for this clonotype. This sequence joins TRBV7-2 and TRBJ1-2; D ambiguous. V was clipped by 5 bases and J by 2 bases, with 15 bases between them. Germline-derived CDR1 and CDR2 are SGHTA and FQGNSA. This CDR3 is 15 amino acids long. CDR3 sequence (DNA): TGTGCCAGCAGCCCTGGACGGGAGAGAAACTATGGCTACACCTTC. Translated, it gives CASSPGRERNYGYTF. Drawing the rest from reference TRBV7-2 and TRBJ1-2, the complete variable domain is GAGVSQSPSNKVTEKGKDVELRCDPISGHTALYWYRQSLGQGLEFLIYFQGNSAPDKSGLPSDRFSAERTGGSVSTLTIQRTQQEDSAVYLCASSPGRERNYGYTFGSGTRLTVV.

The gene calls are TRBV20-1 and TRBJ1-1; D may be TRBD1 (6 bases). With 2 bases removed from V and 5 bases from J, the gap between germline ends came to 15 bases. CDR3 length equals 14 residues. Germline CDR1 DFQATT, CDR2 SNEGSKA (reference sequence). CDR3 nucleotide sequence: TGCAGTGCTAGACCCAACAGGGTTGAGACTGAAGCTTTCTTT. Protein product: CSARPNRVETEAFF.

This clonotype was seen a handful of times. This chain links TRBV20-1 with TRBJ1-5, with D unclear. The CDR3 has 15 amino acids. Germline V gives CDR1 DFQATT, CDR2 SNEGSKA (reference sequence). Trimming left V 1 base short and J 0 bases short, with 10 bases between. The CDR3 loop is CSARVGKYSNQPQHF. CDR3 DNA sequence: TGCAGTGCTAGAGTTGGAAAGTATAGCAATCAGCCCCAGCATTTT.

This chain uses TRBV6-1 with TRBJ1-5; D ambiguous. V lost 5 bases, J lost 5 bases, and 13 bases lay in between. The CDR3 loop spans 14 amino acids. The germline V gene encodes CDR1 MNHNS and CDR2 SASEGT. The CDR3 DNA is TGTGCCAGCAGTCAAACCAAGTACCATCAGCCCCAGCATTTT. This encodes CASSQTKYHQPQHF.

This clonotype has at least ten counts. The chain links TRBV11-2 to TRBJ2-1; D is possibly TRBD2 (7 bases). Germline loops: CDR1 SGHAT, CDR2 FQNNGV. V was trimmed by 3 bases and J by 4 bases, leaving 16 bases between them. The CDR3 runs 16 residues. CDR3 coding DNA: TGTGCCAGCAGCTTGACCGGGGGGCCACCTTACAATGAGCAGTTCTTC. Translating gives CASSLTGGPPYNEQFF.

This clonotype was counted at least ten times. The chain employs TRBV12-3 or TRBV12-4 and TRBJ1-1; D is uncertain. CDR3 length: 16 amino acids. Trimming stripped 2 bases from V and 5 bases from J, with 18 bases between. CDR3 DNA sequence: TGTGCCAGCAGTTTATTGCGGGTAAGAACGGGGACTGAAGCTTTCTTT. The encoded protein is CASSLLRVRTGTEAFF.

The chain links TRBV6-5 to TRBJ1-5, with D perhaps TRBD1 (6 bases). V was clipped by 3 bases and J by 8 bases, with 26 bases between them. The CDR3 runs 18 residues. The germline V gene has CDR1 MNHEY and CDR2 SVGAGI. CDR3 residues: CASSYSTRKTGNGEPQHF. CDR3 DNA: TGTGCCAGCAGTTATTCAACAAGAAAAACAGGGAACGGGGAGCCCCAGCATTTT.

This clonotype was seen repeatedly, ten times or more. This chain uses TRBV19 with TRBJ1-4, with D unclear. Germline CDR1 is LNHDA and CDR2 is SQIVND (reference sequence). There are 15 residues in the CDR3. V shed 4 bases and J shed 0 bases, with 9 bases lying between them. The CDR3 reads CASSTTYATNEKLFF. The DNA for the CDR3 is TGTGCCAGTAGTACGACATATGCAACTAATGAAAAACTGTTTTTT. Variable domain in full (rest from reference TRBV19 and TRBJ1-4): DGGITQSPKYLFRKEGQNVTLSCEQNLNHDAMYWYRQDPGQGLRLIYYSQIVNDFQKGDIAEGYSVSREKKESFPLTVTSAQKNPTAFYLCASSTTYATNEKLFFGSGTQLSVL.

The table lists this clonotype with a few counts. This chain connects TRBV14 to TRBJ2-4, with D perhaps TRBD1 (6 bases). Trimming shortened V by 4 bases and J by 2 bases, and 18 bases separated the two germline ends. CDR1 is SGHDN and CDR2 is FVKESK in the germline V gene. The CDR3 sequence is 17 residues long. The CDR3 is CASSPLEQQGSKNIQYF. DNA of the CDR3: TGTGCCAGCAGCCCCCTGGAACAACAGGGATCCAAAAACATTCAGTACTTC. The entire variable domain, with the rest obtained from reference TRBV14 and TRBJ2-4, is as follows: EAGVTQFPSHSVIEKGQTVTLRCDPISGHDNLYWYRRVMGKEIKFLLHFVKESKQDESGMPNNRFLAERTGGTYSTLKVQPAELEDSGVYFCASSPLEQQGSKNIQYFGAGTRLSVL.

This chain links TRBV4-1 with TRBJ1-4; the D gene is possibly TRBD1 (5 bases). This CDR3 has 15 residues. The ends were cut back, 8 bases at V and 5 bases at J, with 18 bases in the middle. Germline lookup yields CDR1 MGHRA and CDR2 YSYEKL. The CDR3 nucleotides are TGCGCCAGCGGCCGCTCGTTGGGGGAAAATGAAAAACTGTTTTTT. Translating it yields CASGRSLGENEKLFF.

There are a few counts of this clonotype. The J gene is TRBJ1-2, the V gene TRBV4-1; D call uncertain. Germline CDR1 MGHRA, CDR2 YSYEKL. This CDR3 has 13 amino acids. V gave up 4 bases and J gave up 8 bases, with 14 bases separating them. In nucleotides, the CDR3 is TGCGCCAGCAGCCTTCGGGGAATGGGGGGCTACACCTTC. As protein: CASSLRGMGGYTF.

CDR3 region: CASSPPGQGAVEKLFF. The CDR3 DNA sequence: TGCGCCAGCAGCCCCCCGGGACAGGGGGCCGTTGAAAAACTGTTTTTT. The rearrangement joins TRBV4-3 to TRBJ1-4; TRBD1 agrees at 12 bases. After removal of 4 bases from V and 7 bases from J, the junction contained 7 bases not matched to a gene. CDR1 and CDR2 from the germline V gene are LGHNA and YSLEER. This CDR3 has 16 amino acids.

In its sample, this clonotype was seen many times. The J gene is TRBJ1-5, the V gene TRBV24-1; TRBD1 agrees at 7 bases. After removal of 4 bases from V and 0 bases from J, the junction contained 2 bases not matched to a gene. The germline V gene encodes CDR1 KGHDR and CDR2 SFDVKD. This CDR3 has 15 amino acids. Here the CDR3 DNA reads TGTGCCACCAGTGAGGGACAGTATAGCAATCAGCCCCAGCATTTT. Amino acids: CATSEGQYSNQPQHF.

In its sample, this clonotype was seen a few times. The CDR3 DNA sequence: TGCAGTGCCCTCAGGAAGACTGAAGCTTTCTTT. It is translated as CSALRKTEAFF. The J gene is TRBJ1-1, the V gene TRBV20-1; D gene uncertain. The ends were cut back, 6 bases at V and 5 bases at J, with 10 bases in the middle. Germline CDR1 reads DFQATT; CDR2 reads SNEGSKA (reference sequence). The CDR3 sequence is 11 residues long.

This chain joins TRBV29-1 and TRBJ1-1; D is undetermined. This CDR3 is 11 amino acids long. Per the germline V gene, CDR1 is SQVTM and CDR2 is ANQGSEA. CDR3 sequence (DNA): TGCACCTTCAGTACCAACACTGAAGCTTTCTTT. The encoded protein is CTFSTNTEAFF.

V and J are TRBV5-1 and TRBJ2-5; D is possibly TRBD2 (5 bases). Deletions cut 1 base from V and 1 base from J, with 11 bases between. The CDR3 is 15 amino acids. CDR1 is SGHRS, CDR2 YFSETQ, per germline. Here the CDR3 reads CASSLKPGIQETQYF. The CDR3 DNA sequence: TGCGCCAGCAGCTTGAAGCCGGGAATCCAAGAGACCCAGTACTTC. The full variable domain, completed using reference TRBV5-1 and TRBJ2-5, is KAGVTQTPRYLIKTRGQQVTLSCSPISGHRSVSWYQQTPGQGLQFLFEYFSETQRNKGNFPGRFSGRQFSNSRSEMNVSTLELGDSALYLCASSLKPGIQETQYFGPGTRLLVL.

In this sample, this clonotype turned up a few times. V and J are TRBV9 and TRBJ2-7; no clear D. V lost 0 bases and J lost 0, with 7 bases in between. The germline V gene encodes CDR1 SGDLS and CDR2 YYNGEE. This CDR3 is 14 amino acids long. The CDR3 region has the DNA TGTGCCAGCAGCGTAGACCAAAGCTCCTACGAGCAGTACTTC. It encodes CASSVDQSSYEQYF. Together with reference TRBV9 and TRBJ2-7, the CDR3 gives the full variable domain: DSGVTQTPKHLITATGQRVTLRCSPRSGDLSVYWYQQSLDQGLQFLIQYYNGEERAKGNILERFSAQQFPDLHSELNLSSLELGDSALYFCASSVDQSSYEQYFGPGTRLTVT.